The entry below gives a single T cell receptor (beta chain) sequence along with its context. Its antigen is undetermined. Sequencing was performed with immunoSEQ multiplex PCR; in TCRdb, only in-frame clones are kept and a portion is missing. The table shows about 56,000 clones, with 80% occurring only once. This CDR3 spans 15 amino acids. The ends were cut back, 2 bases at V and 0 bases at J, with 6 bases in the middle. Germline V gene sequence: CDR1 SGHRS, CDR2 YFSETQ. The record originates from a study of T cell responses to AZD1222 COVID-19 vaccine. General study points: There were mostly white British donors and more females than males, and clonal diversity was possibly underestimated. The study sampled repertoires only after the peak T cell response. Just six or seven AZD1222 recipients tested seropositive at baseline. Spike as a whole was targeted by vaccine-associated CD4 TCRs, dominant at 160-218 and 743-854.

The V and J genes are TRBV5-1 and TRBJ1-6, with D unclear. Sample: peripheral blood, taken 28 days after the second AZD1222 dose. The sequence derives from an adult who received the AZD1222 COVID-19 vaccine. The CDR3 spells CASSLDFSYNSPLHF. Written as DNA, the CDR3 is TGCGCCAGCAGCTTAGACTTCTCCTATAATTCACCCCTCCACTTT.